Listed here is a single T cell receptor beta chain. Its antigen is unknown. These data come from a study of graft-versus-host responses after intestinal transplantation. Overall study: Among the recipients, transplants were multivisceral, liver-intestinal, or isolated intestinal. Study-level results: Peak circulating GvH clone levels tracked with early post-transplant HvG declines. Analysis identified GvH clones in recipient marrow, with some appearing first in ileum or blood.

Sequencing was performed with immunoSEQ multiplex PCR; in TCRdb, only in-frame clones are kept and a portion is missing. The sample lists around 71,000 clones, about 94% occurring once. This TCR was sampled from a human donor who received an intestinal transplant. The sample here was unstimulated CD8+ T cells sorted from spleen or lymph node cells, taken before intestinal transplant.

The chain's CDR3 is CASSDLVGEQFF. As DNA, the CDR3 is TGTGCCAGCAGTGACCTAGTAGGTGAGCAGTTCTTC. This chain connects TRBV6-5 to TRBJ2-1; D not resolved. Germline loops: CDR1 MNHEY, CDR2 SVGAGI. There are 12 residues in the CDR3. Trimming pared 5 bases from V and 9 bases from J, leaving 11 bases between.